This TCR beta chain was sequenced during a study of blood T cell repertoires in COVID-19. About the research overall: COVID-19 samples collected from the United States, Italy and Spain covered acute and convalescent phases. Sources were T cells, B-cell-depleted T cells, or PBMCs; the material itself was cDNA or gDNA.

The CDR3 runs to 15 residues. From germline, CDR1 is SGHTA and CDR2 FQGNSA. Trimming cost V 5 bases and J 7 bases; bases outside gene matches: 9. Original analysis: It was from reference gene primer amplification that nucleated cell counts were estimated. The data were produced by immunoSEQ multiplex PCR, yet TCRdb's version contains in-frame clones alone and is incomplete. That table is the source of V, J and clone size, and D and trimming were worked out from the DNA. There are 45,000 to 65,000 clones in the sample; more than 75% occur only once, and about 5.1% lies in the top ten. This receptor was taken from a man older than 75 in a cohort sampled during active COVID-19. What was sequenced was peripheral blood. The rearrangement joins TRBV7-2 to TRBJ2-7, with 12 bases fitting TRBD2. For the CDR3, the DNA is TGTGCCAGCAGCAAAGCTAGCGGGGGGGACAAGGAGCAGTACTTC. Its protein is CASSKASGGDKEQYF.